Below, one T cell receptor beta chain is given with its context. Its specificity is unknown. Profiling relied on immunoSEQ multiplex PCR, and the TCRdb table lists in-frame clones only, not all of them. The sample includes some 740,000 clones, approximately 92% of them seen just once. The source of the sample is a study of shared clonotypes between healthy human individuals. Study observations and caveats: There were few donors, and this limited the genetic and exposure-history diversity represented.

Positively selected for CCR7, the CD45RO-negative cells used as naive CD8 cells excluded terminally differentiated effector memory CD45RA+ cells. J gave up 5 bases and V 4 bases, and 5 bases lay outside the gene matches. Per germline, CDR1 SGHDT and CDR2 YYEEEE. CDR3 length: 15 residues. This rearrangement joins TRBV5-6 to TRBJ1-5; 11 bases are a match to TRBD1. The sequence came from a man aged 25 to 40 in good health. Sequenced material: naive CD8+ T cells sorted from blood. In DNA, the CDR3 is TGTGCCAGCAGCGTGGACAGGGGGCTCGATCAGCCCCAGCATTTT. It codes for CASSVDRGLDQPQHF.